This T cell receptor beta chain was identified during a study of beta chain features in type 1 diabetes. Overall study: The number of sorted cells examined across all samples was around 99 million.

Isolated RNA was reverse transcribed in full, so expressed TCRB transcripts were sequenced. TCRdb's table, derived via immunoSEQ multiplex PCR, lists solely in-frame clones and lacks some. The sample contains 350,000 or so clones, 15% to 20% of which appear only once. Every participating donor gave one draw, a heparinised blood sample averaging about 100 mL. CD45RO/CCR7/CD25/CD127/CD95/CD27 sorting isolated CD4+ naive, central memory, regulatory and stem cell-like memory cells. Germline assignment: CDR1 MNHEY and CDR2 SMNVEV (reference sequence). The CDR3 totals 16 residues. After removal of 3 bases from V and 0 bases from J, the junction contained 2 bases not matched to a gene.

This TCR came from a woman under 30 in good health. Sample: naive CD4+ T cells from blood. The chain links TRBV27 to TRBJ1-1; 12 bases agree with TRBD1. Written as DNA, the CDR3 is TGTGCCAGCAGTTTCGGGACAGGGGGCATGAACACTGAAGCTTTCTTT. Amino acid sequence: CASSFGTGGMNTEAFF.